The rows below give T cell receptor beta chains drawn from one sample of a study of radiotherapy plus CTLA-4 blockade in lung cancer. Clones were read by immunoSEQ multiplex PCR, and TCRdb kept only the in-frame ones, dropping some. The profile shows more than 90,000 clones, around 90% of them singletons. The sample was peripheral blood, taken from a patient treated with radiotherapy plus ipilimumab. These receptors were taken from a human donor with non-small cell lung cancer that progressed on radiotherapy plus ipilimumab. The CDR3 runs from the conserved cysteine through the conserved F or W. A D gene is named only where the DNA matches it firmly. Clone size is stated in some rows and not others, as once, few, many or a class when expanded.

j_call clone_size v_call d_call cdr3_length cdr3_nt cdr3_aa
TRBJ1-2 NA TRBV7-9 NA 15 TGTGCCAGCAGTCCCTCGGATTTCACTAACTATGGCTACACCTTC CASSPSDFTNYGYTF
TRBJ2-5 NA TRBV5-1 NA 19 TGCGCCAGCAGCTTCGCCATGACTAGTTGGTCTTTGTTGGGAGAGACCCAGTACTTC CASSFAMTSWSLLGETQYF
TRBJ1-1 NA TRBV7-6 TRBD1 14 TGTGCCAGCAGCTCAGGGGGAGGGAACACTGAAGCTTTCTTT CASSSGGGNTEAFF
TRBJ2-5 NA TRBV9 NA 11 TGTGCCAGCAGCGCCACAGGGACCCAGTACTTC CASSATGTQYF
TRBJ1-2 NA TRBV12-5 TRBD1 14 TGTGCTAGTGGTTTGGCGACGACAGGGGGTGGCTACACCTTC CASGLATTGGGYTF
TRBJ1-2 NA TRBV7-9 NA 12 TGTGCCAGCAGGCCTCAAGGGTTTGGCTACACCTTC CASRPQGFGYTF
TRBJ1-2 NA TRBV5-1 NA 14 TGCGCCAGCAGCTTGGAAGGGGGGAACTATGGCTACACCTTC CASSLEGGNYGYTF
TRBJ2-7 NA TRBV25-1 NA 18 TGTGCCAGCAGTGGGTGGGCGGCGTCGGGACAAGTTAGCTACGAGCAGTACTTC CASSGWAASGQVSYEQYF
TRBJ1-4 NA TRBV9 TRBD1 15 TGTGCCAGCAGCGGTAGGGAGGGGGCCCGAGAAAAACTGTTTTTT CASSGREGAREKLFF
TRBJ1-1 NA TRBV4-1 TRBD1 14 TGCGCCAGCAGCCAAGTTGGCAGGGGGCTAGGGGCTTTCTTT CASSQVGRGLGAFF
TRBJ2-7 few TRBV19 NA 14 TGTGCCAGTAGTATAGAGGCAGGGCCCTACGAGCAGTACTTC CASSIEAGPYEQYF
TRBJ1-4 NA TRBV2 NA 14 TGTGCCAGCAGTGGGGCAGTAGGTGGGGTTAAACTGTTTTTT CASSGAVGGVKLFF
TRBJ2-3 NA TRBV7-6 NA 13 TGTGCCAGCAGCTTAGAACGCACAGATACGCAGTATTTT CASSLERTDTQYF
TRBJ1-2 once TRBV27 NA 13 TGTGCCAGCAGCGAGAGCTCAATCTATGGCTACACCTTC CASSESSIYGYTF
TRBJ2-2 NA TRBV5-1 NA 12 TGCGCCAGCAGCCCGACAGGCCTTGAGCTGTTTTTT CASSPTGLELFF
TRBJ1-1 once TRBV6-6 TRBD1 13 TGTGCCAGCAGGTTGACAGGGGGGACTGAAGCTTTCTTT CASRLTGGTEAFF
TRBJ2-3 NA TRBV6-5 NA 12 TGTGCCAGCAGTGGAGGACTACCGGCGCAGTATTTT CASSGGLPAQYF
TRBJ2-7 NA TRBV10-3 TRBD2 15 TGTGCCGTCTCTTTGGGAGCGGGAGGGGTCCACGAGCAGTACTTC CAVSLGAGGVHEQYF
TRBJ1-2 NA TRBV15 NA 14 TGTGCCACCCGCCCAGGGATTGAAAAGGATGGCTACACCTTC CATRPGIEKDGYTF
TRBJ2-1 NA TRBV11-3 NA 14 TGTGCCAGCAGCCGTCCCGGGTTCGGCAATGAGCAGTTCTTC CASSRPGFGNEQFF
TRBJ1-2 NA TRBV7-3 NA 12 TGTGCCAGCAGCCCCCCGGGAGGTGGCTACACCTTC CASSPPGGGYTF
TRBJ2-5 NA TRBV5-4 NA 15 TGTGCCAGCAGCCCTACTTCGGGGATACAAGAGACCCAGTACTTC CASSPTSGIQETQYF
TRBJ2-2 NA TRBV5-1 NA 17 TGCGCCAGCAGCTCGCAACCAGTCGGATCGAACACCGGGGAGCTGTTTTTT CASSSQPVGSNTGELFF
TRBJ2-2 NA TRBV27 TRBD1 14 TGTGCCAGCAGTCTACAGGGGGCGTCCGGGGAGCTGTTTTTT CASSLQGASGELFF
TRBJ2-3 NA TRBV6-1 NA 13 TGTGCCAGCCCGACAGACGAAACTAATACGCAGTATTTT CASPTDETNTQYF
TRBJ1-3 NA TRBV15 NA 14 TGTGCCACCAGCTCCGGAGGGGTTGGAAACACCATATATTTT CATSSGGVGNTIYF
TRBJ2-6 few TRBV9 NA 20 TGTGCCAGCAGCGGAACGGGAGGGGCCGGGACAGGGCCTGGGGCCAACGTCCTGACTTTC CASSGTGGAGTGPGANVLTF
TRBJ1-5 NA TRBV6-1 TRBD1 15 TGTGCCAGCAGTGTGGGACAGGGAGGCAATCAGCCCCAGCATTTT CASSVGQGGNQPQHF
TRBJ2-3 NA TRBV11-3 NA 15 TGTGCCAGCAGCTTAGATCGGCTAGCCACAGATACGCAGTATTTT CASSLDRLATDTQYF
TRBJ2-7 NA TRBV5-1 TRBD2 15 TGCGCCAGCAGCCCCGGACTAGCGGGCGATTACGAGCAGTACTTC CASSPGLAGDYEQYF
TRBJ1-1 NA TRBV29-1 NA 13 TGCAGCGTTGCCCCACGGAGGAACACTGAAGCTTTCTTT CSVAPRRNTEAFF
TRBJ2-7 NA TRBV9 NA 12 TGTGCCAGCAGCACGAGTGAAGACGAGCAGTACTTC CASSTSEDEQYF
TRBJ2-1 NA TRBV6-1 TRBD2 15 TGTGCCAGCAGTGCGGCTAGCGGGAGGATATATGAGCAGTTCTTC CASSAASGRIYEQFF
TRBJ2-5 once TRBV9 TRBD2 14 TGTGCCAGCAGCCCTAGCGGGATCCCAGAGACCCAGTACTTC CASSPSGIPETQYF
TRBJ2-1 NA TRBV6-1 TRBD2 16 TGTGCCAGCAGTGGGAGGTGGACTAGCGGGTACAATGAGCAGTTCTTC CASSGRWTSGYNEQFF
TRBJ2-1 NA TRBV21-1 NA 18 TGTGCCAGCAGCAAAACAGGGGGAAACCCACCTTCCTACAATGAGCAGTTCTTC CASSKTGGNPPSYNEQFF
TRBJ2-3 NA TRBV6-5 TRBD2 16 TGTGCCAGCAGTTCCCCCGGGAGGGCCCGCACAGATACGCAGTATTTT CASSSPGRARTDTQYF
TRBJ2-3 NA TRBV6-1 NA 13 TGTGCCAGCAGTGCGCTCAACACAGATACGCAGTATTTT CASSALNTDTQYF
TRBJ2-7 NA TRBV5-1 NA 14 TGCGCCAGCGGGGAGGCAGGGCGCACCTACGAGCAGTACTTC CASGEAGRTYEQYF
TRBJ2-1 NA TRBV19 TRBD2 15 TGTGCCAGTAGTATAGATATGAGCGGGACTCTAGGGCAGTTCTTC CASSIDMSGTLGQFF
TRBJ2-3 NA TRBV6-1 TRBD2 16 TGTGCCAGCAGTGTAGGAGCGGGAGGGCCAGTAGATACGCAGTATTTT CASSVGAGGPVDTQYF
TRBJ1-2 NA TRBV25-1 NA 16 TGTGCCAGCAGTGACCCTCGCAAGGGCGGAAACTATGGCTACACCTTC CASSDPRKGGNYGYTF
TRBJ1-5 NA TRBV19 NA 12 TGTGCCAGTAGTATAGACCAGCAGCCCCAGCATTTT CASSIDQQPQHF
TRBJ2-3 NA TRBV7-9 NA 14 TGTGCCAGCAGCCTCCAACAGCCGCCCGATACGCAGTATTTT CASSLQQPPDTQYF
TRBJ2-3 NA TRBV6-1 TRBD2 15 TGTGCCAGCAGTGAATACTATCGGGGGGGAGATACGCAGTATTTT CASSEYYRGGDTQYF
TRBJ2-7 NA TRBV4-1 NA 15 TGCGCCAGCAGCCAAGAGCGGGCGAGCTCCTACGAGCAGTACTTC CASSQERASSYEQYF
TRBJ2-6 NA TRBV6-5 NA 15 TGTGCCAGCAGTGTAGGGCTTGCTGGGGCCAACGTCCTGACTTTC CASSVGLAGANVLTF
TRBJ2-7 NA TRBV14 NA 12 TGTGCCAGCAGCCTGGACTGGAACGAGCAGTACTTC CASSLDWNEQYF
TRBJ2-5 NA TRBV7-6 NA 15 TGTGCCAGCAGCAAATCCACAGGGATCCAAGAGACCCAGTACTTC CASSKSTGIQETQYF
TRBJ2-2 NA TRBV10-3 NA 16 TGTGCCATCAAACCAACCGGACTTAGGAACACCGGGGAGCTGTTTTTT CAIKPTGLRNTGELFF
TRBJ1-2 once TRBV7-9 NA 12 TGTGCCAGCAGCGAGGGGAGCTATGGCTACACCTTC CASSEGSYGYTF
TRBJ1-4 NA TRBV4-1 NA 14 TGCGCCAGCAGCGTAGGTGGGGGGTATGAAAAACTGTTTTTT CASSVGGGYEKLFF